These 29 T cell receptor beta chains were sequenced from one sample in a study of Tregs in tolerant kidney transplant recipients. Mixed chimerism was transient after nonmyeloablative marrow transplants from related graft donors. The table came from immunoSEQ multiplex PCR; TCRdb's copy has only in-frame clones and leaves some out. This repertoire includes tens of thousands of clones. The specimen comprised CD4+ T cells from blood (PBMCs), sampled 24 months after the transplant. The receptors were sampled from a human patient who received a combined kidney and bone marrow transplant. The graft donor may account for some of the T cells.

Notes on this clone: The sequence runs out 3 residues before the end of the CDR3; the remainder is reconstructed from the germline J gene. Distinct nucleotide sequences in the sample also encode this CDR3. The chain joins TRBV7-2 to TRBJ1-2; D is perhaps TRBD1 (6 bases). V lost 1 base and J 2 bases, leaving 8 bases between the germline ends. Germline CDR1 reads SGHTA; CDR2 reads FQGNSA. The CDR3 is 14 amino acids. The CDR3 loop is CASSLDRANYGYTF. The part of the CDR3 DNA that was read is TGTGCCAGCAGCTTAGACAGGGCGAACTATGGC. Full variable domain (outside the CDR3, taken from reference TRBV7-2 and TRBJ1-2): GAGVSQSPSNKVTEKGKDVELRCDPISGHTALYWYRQSLGQGLEFLIYFQGNSAPDKSGLPSDRFSAERTGGSVSTLTIQRTQQEDSAVYLCASSLDRANYGYTFGSGTRLTVV.

In the case of this clone: With the read ending 3 residues before the CDR3 end, the germline J gene is used to fill in that end. The chain combines TRBV7-2 with TRBJ2-7, with D tentatively TRBD1 (6 bases). Germline V gives CDR1 SGHTA, CDR2 FQGNSA. The CDR3 extends over 15 amino acids. Trimming took off 1 base at V and 2 bases at J, with 12 bases between the two ends. The sequenced CDR3 bases are TGTGCCAGCAGCTTAGTAGGGGGTACGACCTACGAG. It translates to CASSLVGGTTYE. The full-length CDR3 reads as CASSLVGGTTYEQYF.

As regards this clone: The sequenced fragment ends 3 residues before the CDR3 boundary, so the rest is inferred from the germline J gene. The V call is TRBV20-1, the J call TRBJ1-5, with TRBD1 as a possible D gene (5 bases). This CDR3 is built from 18 residues. V was trimmed by 0 bases and J by 5 bases, leaving 23 bases between them. Germline CDR1 DFQATT, CDR2 SNEGSKA (reference sequence). The CDR3 sequence: CSARDQGGLGYNDQPQHF. The sequenced CDR3 bases are TGCAGTGCTAGAGACCAGGGAGGGTTAGGATATAACGATCAGCCC.

On this clone itself: The sequence runs out 3 residues before the end of the CDR3; the remainder is reconstructed from the germline J gene. The V call is TRBV19, the J call TRBJ2-1; 10 bases align to TRBD1. This CDR3 is built from 14 residues. Losses at the gene ends were 6 bases for V and 4 bases for J; bases not matched to a gene: 3. Germline V gene lookup returns CDR1 LNHDA and CDR2 SQIVND (reference sequence). The part of the CDR3 DNA that was read is TGTGCCAGTAGATCGGGACAGGGGTACAATGAG. It codes for CASRSGQGYNE. In full, the CDR3 is CASRSGQGYNEQFF.

Note on this clone: The missing CDR3 end, 3 residues past where the read stops, is filled in from the germline J gene. This chain joins TRBV29-1 and TRBJ1-2; D not certain. V was trimmed by 0 bases and J by 6 bases, leaving 14 bases between them. CDR3 length: 14 amino acids. CDR1 SQVTM and CDR2 ANQGSEA come from the germline V gene. CDR3 DNA, as far as it was read: TGCAGCGTTGAAGATAGGGTAGGGCCGAATGGC. Its protein product is CSVEDRVGPNG. The CDR3 reads in full as CSVEDRVGPNGYTF. Looking up the rest from reference TRBV29-1 and TRBJ1-2 gives the full variable domain: SAVISQKPSRDICQRGTSLTIQCQVDSQVTMMFWYRQQPGQSLTLIATANQGSEATYESGFVIDKFPISRPNLTFSTLTVSNMSPEDSSIYLCSVEDRVGPNGYTFGSGTRLTVV.

A remark on this clone: The read terminates 3 residues ahead of where the CDR3 ends, so the germline J gene completes it. This chain links TRBV7-2 with TRBJ1-2; D may be TRBD1 (6 bases). Germline assignment: CDR1 SGHTA and CDR2 FQGNSA. The CDR3 runs to 13 residues. The covered CDR3 bases are TGTGCCAGCAGCTTAGTGGGTGGGGGCGGC. Protein: CASSLVGGGG. The whole CDR3 sequence reads CASSLVGGGGYTF.

As concerns this clone: Read sequence stops 3 residues before the CDR3 end, and the germline J gene provides the missing end. The rearrangement uses TRBV7-7 and TRBJ2-1, with 13 positions matching TRBD2. With V trimmed by 5 bases and J by 7 bases, 5 bases remained unmatched. This CDR3 comprises 15 residues. In germline, CDR1 is SSHAT, CDR2 FNYEAQ (reference sequence). Here the CDR3 reads CASSPGTSGINEQFF. Incomplete CDR3 DNA: TGTGCCAGCAGCCCCGGGACTAGCGGGATAAATGAG.

Concerning this clone: The read gets to within 3 residues of the CDR3 end, and the germline J gene fills in the rest. The chain joins TRBV15 to TRBJ2-5, with 7 bases aligning to TRBD2. J was trimmed by 0 bases and V by 0 bases; bases with no gene match: 4. Germline values: CDR1 LNHNV, CDR2 YYDKDF (reference sequence). The CDR3 runs 16 residues. The CDR3 spells CATSREGEGDQETQYF. The covered CDR3 bases are TGTGCCACCAGCAGAGAAGGGGAGGGAGACCAAGAGACC.

With regard to this clone: The read terminates 3 residues ahead of where the CDR3 ends, so the germline J gene completes it. V gene TRBV11-2 combines with J gene TRBJ2-7; possibly TRBD2 for D (6 bases). There are 13 residues in the CDR3. Germline CDR1 is SGHAT and CDR2 is FQNNGV. V was trimmed by 3 bases and J by 2 bases, leaving 8 bases between them. The CDR3 bases that were read are TGTGCCAGCAGCTTCACGGGGGCCTACGAG. Amino acid sequence: CASSFTGAYE. The entire CDR3 reads CASSFTGAYEQYF.

A note on this clone: The sequence runs out 3 residues before the end of the CDR3; the remainder is reconstructed from the germline J gene. The genes are TRBV10-3 and TRBJ2-3; TRBD2 might be the D (6 bases). Germline CDR1 and CDR2: ENHRY and SYGVKD. V was clipped by 0 bases and J by 6 bases, with 16 bases between them. The CDR3 length is 16 residues. The CDR3 spells CAISESVSGRRDTQYF. The DNA read from the CDR3 is TGTGCCATCAGTGAGTCTGTTAGCGGACGCAGGGATACG.

About this clone: The read stops 3 residues short of the end of the CDR3; the missing end is completed from the germline J gene. This chain uses TRBV2 with TRBJ1-3; D is possibly TRBD1 (6 bases). From germline, CDR1 is SNHLY and CDR2 FYNNEI. V was clipped by 2 bases and J by 0 bases, with 8 bases between them. The CDR3 length is 15 residues. Partial CDR3 DNA: TGTGCCAGCAGTGAACAGGGGTTCTCTGGAAACACC. Translated: CASSEQGFSGNT. The complete CDR3 sequence is CASSEQGFSGNTIYF.

For this clone: The read ends 3 residues before the CDR3 terminus; that terminus is restored from the germline J gene. This rearrangement joins TRBV7-2 to TRBJ2-7; D is unclear. This CDR3 has 13 residues. CDR1 is SGHTA, CDR2 FQGNSA, per germline. Trimming pared 4 bases from V and 3 bases from J, leaving 10 bases between. The covered CDR3 bases are TGTGCCAGCAGCTACCGGGTCGACTACGAG. It yields the protein CASSYRVDYE. The full CDR3 protein is CASSYRVDYEQYF.

A note on this clone: The read stops 3 residues short of the end of the CDR3; the missing end is completed from the germline J gene. The gene calls are TRBV20-1 and TRBJ2-1, with TRBD2 identical over 13 bases. Germline CDR1 reads DFQATT; CDR2 reads SNEGSKA (reference sequence). V lost 4 bases, J lost 3 bases, and 9 bases stayed unmatched. The CDR3 sequence is 17 residues long. The sequenced part of the CDR3 DNA is TGCAGTGCTACTGGACAGGGGACTAGCGGGGACTACAATGAG. It specifies CSATGQGTSGDYNE. The entire CDR3 sequence reads CSATGQGTSGDYNEQFF.

In the case of this clone: The read ends 3 residues before the CDR3 terminus; that terminus is restored from the germline J gene. V and J are TRBV7-2 and TRBJ2-3, with 10 nucleotides matching TRBD2. Germline lookup yields CDR1 SGHTA and CDR2 FQGNSA. Trimming took 1 base from V and 5 from J; bases not matched to a gene: 3. The CDR3 is 15 amino acids. Incomplete CDR3 DNA: TGTGCCAGCAGCTTAGGGGGACTAGCGCAAGATACG. It encodes CASSLGGLAQDT. The whole CDR3 sequence is CASSLGGLAQDTQYF.

On this clone itself: The read ends 3 residues shy of where the CDR3 ends; the end is completed using the germline J gene. J is TRBJ2-3 and V is TRBV19; 9 bases match TRBD1. V trimming: 5 bases; J trimming: 1 base; junction bases outside the gene matches: 7. CDR1 and CDR2 from the germline V gene are LNHDA and SQIVND (reference sequence). The CDR3 runs to 16 residues. This chain's CDR3 is CASSVGTGHRTDTQYF. Incomplete CDR3 DNA: TGTGCCAGTAGTGTGGGGACAGGGCATCGCACAGATACG.

Details on this clone: Read coverage stops 3 residues before the CDR3 terminus; the germline J gene supplies the remainder. The rearrangement uses TRBV20-1 and TRBJ1-4; D remains unclear. Looked up from germline, CDR1 is DFQATT and CDR2 is SNEGSKA (reference sequence). The CDR3 length is 16 residues. V was trimmed by 0 bases and J by 0 bases, leaving 11 bases between them. The CDR3 here is CSARDLPGATNEKLFF. The covered CDR3 bases are TGCAGTGCTAGAGATCTCCCAGGTGCAACTAATGAAAAA.

Turning to this clone: The read ends 3 residues before the CDR3 terminus; that terminus is restored from the germline J gene. The chain recombines TRBV20-1 with TRBJ1-6; 8 bases fit TRBD1. This CDR3 spans 13 amino acids. V was pared by 3 bases and J by 8 bases, with 3 bases of the junction left unmatched. Germline values: CDR1 DFQATT, CDR2 SNEGSKA (reference sequence). The chain's CDR3 is CSARDRAYSPLHF. CDR3 bases read: TGCAGTGCTAGGGACAGGGCTTATTCACCC.

CDR3 amino acids: CASSLAGTANYEQYF. Incomplete CDR3 DNA: TGCGCCAGCAGCTTGGCAGGGACAGCAAACTACGAG. The genes are TRBV5-1 and TRBJ2-7; 7 bases are shared with TRBD1. Read data end 3 residues before the CDR3 end; the end is taken from the germline J gene. The CDR3 is 15 amino acids. In germline, CDR1 is SGHRS, CDR2 YFSETQ. J was trimmed by 3 bases and V by 0 bases; bases with no gene match: 6.

Note on this clone: The DNA ends 3 residues before the CDR3 does, and the rest of the CDR3 is filled in from the germline J gene. V and J are TRBV7-3 and TRBJ2-1; 11 positions agree with TRBD2. Per the germline V gene, CDR1 is SGHTA and CDR2 is FQGTGA. The CDR3 sequence is 16 residues long. V shed 1 base, J shed 6 bases, and the junction held 5 bases outside the gene matches. Incomplete CDR3 DNA: TGTGCCAGCAGCTTAAGCGGTAGCGGGAGGGCCAATGAG. It yields the protein CASSLSGSGRANE. The whole CDR3 reads CASSLSGSGRANEQFF. The full variable domain, its missing parts supplied by reference TRBV7-3 and TRBJ2-1, is GAGVSQTPSNKVTEKGKYVELRCDPISGHTALYWYRQSLGQGPEFLIYFQGTGAADDSGLPNDRFFAVRPEGSVSTLKIQRTERGDSAVYLCASSLSGSGRANEQFFGPGTRLTVL.

With regard to this clone: The read finishes 3 residues shy of the CDR3 end, and the germline J gene is used to complete it. This chain connects TRBV18 to TRBJ2-2; D is perhaps TRBD2 (6 bases). The CDR3 sequence is 15 residues long. CDR1 KGHSH and CDR2 LQKENI come from the germline V gene. Deletions cut 4 bases from V and 4 bases from J, with 13 bases between. The CDR3 loop reads CASSLNRDFTGELFF. The CDR3 DNA, read in part, is TGTGCCAGCTCACTGAACCGGGACTTCACCGGGGAG.

On this clone itself: The read falls 3 residues short of the CDR3 end, and the missing part is taken from the germline J gene. The rearrangement links TRBV2 to TRBJ2-5, with 8 positions matching TRBD2. The V gene end was trimmed by 3 bases and the J gene end by 4 bases; junction bases not matched to a gene: 1. This CDR3 comprises 13 residues. Germline V lookup: CDR1 SNHLY, CDR2 FYNNEI. The CDR3 sequence: CASSDRGGETQYF. The sequenced CDR3 bases are TGTGCCAGCAGTGATCGGGGGGGAGAGACC.

About this clone itself: The CDR3 end falls 3 residues outside the read, so it is completed with the germline J gene. This chain joins TRBV18 and TRBJ1-4; 7 bases match TRBD1. Trimming cost V 4 bases and J 8 bases; bases outside gene matches: 4. Germline V CDR1 and CDR2: KGHSH, LQKENI. This CDR3 has 13 residues. The CDR3 sequence is CASSRQGWEKLFF. CDR3 DNA (partial): TGTGCCAGCTCACGACAGGGTTGGGAAAAA.

A word on this clone: The read comes to an end 3 residues before the CDR3 does, leaving the germline J gene to fill in the end. V gene TRBV19 combines with J gene TRBJ1-2; 9 bases align to TRBD1. There are 13 residues in the CDR3. CDR1 is LNHDA and CDR2 is SQIVND in the germline V gene (reference sequence). The V and J ends lost 7 bases and 3 bases, in that order; junction bases with no gene match: 3. CDR3 DNA (partial): TGTGCCAGTAAACGGGACAGGGACTATGGC. Translating gives CASKRDRDYG. The CDR3 in full is CASKRDRDYGYTF.

Note on this clone: Read sequence stops 3 residues before the CDR3 end, and the germline J gene provides the missing end. The genes are TRBV18 and TRBJ1-1, with D possibly being TRBD1 (6 bases). The V end was cut by 4 bases, the J end by 1 base, with 10 bases between. CDR3 length equals 14 residues. Germline CDR1 KGHSH, CDR2 LQKENI. CDR3 DNA (partial): TGTGCCAGCTCACTCGGACAGACGAACACTGAA. Residues: CASSLGQTNTE. The complete CDR3 reads CASSLGQTNTEAFF.

To note about this clone: The read ends 3 residues shy of where the CDR3 ends; the end is completed using the germline J gene. The rearrangement links TRBV5-6 to TRBJ1-6; D remains unclear. The V gene lost 3 bases and the J gene lost 7 bases, with 5 bases spanning the gap. The germline V gene has CDR1 SGHDT and CDR2 YYEEEE. CDR3 length equals 12 residues. CDR3 DNA, as far as it was read: TGTGCCAGCAGCTCCATGAATTCACCC. This codes for CASSSMNSP. The entire CDR3 protein reads CASSSMNSPLHF.

Details on this clone: The CDR3 goes on 3 residues after the read ends, and that part is filled in from the germline J gene. This chain connects TRBV19 to TRBJ1-4; TRBD1 matches 8 bases. The CDR3 totals 14 residues. V shed 4 bases and J 5 bases; nucleotides not matched to a gene: 3. Germline values: CDR1 LNHDA, CDR2 SQIVND (reference sequence). The covered CDR3 bases are TGTGCCAGTAGTAGCCGGGACAGGAATGAAAAA. Its translation: CASSSRDRNEK. The entire CDR3 reads CASSSRDRNEKLFF.

As to this clone: The read terminates 3 residues before the CDR3 end, so the remaining end is supplied by the germline J gene. The rearrangement joins TRBV29-1 to TRBJ2-3; 7 bases match TRBD2. Germline assignment: CDR1 SQVTM and CDR2 ANQGSEA. Germline trimming cut 1 base from V and 0 bases from J; bases unmatched to any gene: 7. This CDR3 spans 16 amino acids. CDR3 residues: CSVEGSSGSSTDTQYF. The covered CDR3 bases are TGCAGCGTTGAAGGAAGTAGCGGGTCTAGCACAGATACG.

As regards this clone: The read halts 3 residues ahead of the CDR3 end, with the missing end drawn from the germline J gene. The chain is built from TRBV2 and TRBJ2-1, with 14 bases identical to TRBD2. Germline loops: CDR1 SNHLY, CDR2 FYNNEI. The CDR3 length is 15 residues. V lost 6 bases to trimming and J lost 9 bases; unmatched junction nucleotides: 7. CDR3 DNA (partial): TGTGCCAGCAGAACCGGGACTAGCGGGAGTATTGAG. Translation: CASRTGTSGSIE. Given in full, the CDR3 is CASRTGTSGSIEQFF.

In the case of this clone: The CDR3 end is not reached by the read, which stops 3 residues before it; the germline J gene fills it in. V and J are TRBV2 and TRBJ2-6, with 11 bases identical to TRBD2. V gave up 5 bases and J gave up 0 bases; unmatched junction bases: 3. This CDR3 contains 17 residues. The germline gives CDR1 SNHLY, CDR2 FYNNEI. CDR3 protein: CASSRLAGFSGANVLTF. CDR3 DNA, as far as it was read: TGTGCCAGCAGTCGACTAGCGGGGTTCTCTGGGGCCAACGTC.